This TCR beta chain stems from a study of blood T cell repertoires in COVID-19. Study information: Acute and convalescent COVID-19 samples came from the United States, Italy and Spain. PBMCs, B-cell-depleted T cells, or T cells were the source of the cDNA or gDNA that made up the material.

As processed by the authors: The assay estimated nucleated cells by amplifying reference gene primers. Clones were sequenced by immunoSEQ multiplex PCR, and TCRdb holds only the in-frame ones, with some missing. Clonal size and the V and J genes are those of that table, whereas D and trimming came from the DNA. The table includes 200,000 to 250,000 clones, 85% detected once. The CDR3 runs to 19 residues. Trimming removed 4 bases from V and 5 bases from J; junction bases left unmatched: 18. CDR1 and CDR2 (germline): SGHRS, YFSETQ. The sequenced sample consisted of peripheral blood. V usage is TRBV5-1 and J usage is TRBJ2-5, with 12 bases fitting TRBD2. The TCR originated in a woman aged 55-70 years with active or convalescent COVID-19. DNA of the CDR3: TGCGCCAGCAGCAGGGGTCCGGGAGGCCGACTAGCGGGAGAGGAGACCCAGTACTTC. Residues: CASSRGPGGRLAGEETQYF.